This is a list of T cell receptor beta chains from one sample in a study of graft-versus-host responses after intestinal transplantation. TCRdb's copy holds only in-frame clones and misses some; the assay was immunoSEQ multiplex PCR. This table has 13,000 to 15,000 clones, around 35% appearing once. The material sequenced was alloreactive CD8+ T cells from a mixed lymphocyte reaction culture, taken before intestinal transplant. These TCRs come from a human patient who received an intestinal transplant. The CDR3 runs from the conserved cysteine through the conserved F or W. D genes are given only for firm matches. Only some rows state a clone size, as once, few, many or a class for expanded clones.

TRBJ2-7	.	TRBV9	TRBD1	CASSSGGEQYF	TGTGCCAGCAGCTCAGGGGGCGAGCAGTACTTC
TRBJ1-2	.	TRBV27	.	CASSLFRGAHGYTF	TGTGCCAGCAGTTTGTTCCGGGGGGCTCATGGCTACACCTTC
TRBJ2-7	medium-sized	TRBV6-8	TRBD2	CASSYHPAGVHEQYF	TGTGCCAGCAGTTACCACCCGGCGGGGGTCCACGAGCAGTACTTC
TRBJ2-1	.	TRBV29-1	TRBD1	CSVQGAREQFF	TGCAGCGTTCAGGGGGCTCGTGAGCAGTTCTTC
TRBJ1-1	few	TRBV19	.	CASAEGGRRHTEAFF	TGTGCCAGTGCGGAGGGGGGGCGGAGGCACACTGAAGCTTTCTTT
TRBJ1-1	few	TRBV4-3	.	CASSQVDRITEAFF	TGCGCCAGCAGCCAGGTGGACAGAATCACTGAAGCTTTCTTT
TRBJ2-7	.	TRBV27	TRBD1	CASSLGTASYEQYF	TGTGCCAGCAGTTTAGGGACAGCGTCCTACGAGCAGTACTTC
TRBJ2-7	.	TRBV6-5	.	CASSPRTGIYEQYF	TGTGCCAGCAGTCCTCGGACCGGGATCTACGAGCAGTACTTC
TRBJ1-2	few	TRBV6-1	.	CASEGMDYTF	TGTGCCAGCGAGGGTATGGACTACACCTTC
TRBJ1-1	few	TRBV5-1	TRBD1	CASSWRTGGLNTEAFF	TGCGCCAGCAGCTGGAGGACAGGGGGTCTGAACACTGAAGCTTTCTTT
TRBJ1-2	few	TRBV2	TRBD1	CASWDRESSGYTF	TGTGCCAGCTGGGACAGGGAGTCTAGTGGCTACACCTTC
TRBJ2-3	few	TRBV27	.	CASSPKLGITSTDTQYF	TGTGCCAGCAGTCCCAAACTCGGGATCACTAGCACAGATACGCAGTATTTT
TRBJ2-7	.	TRBV30	.	CAWSVQWSYEQYF	TGTGCCTGGAGTGTACAGTGGTCCTACGAGCAGTACTTC
TRBJ2-7	.	TRBV5-6	TRBD2	CASSLGRMTYEQYF	TGTGCCAGCAGCCTCGGGAGGATGACCTACGAGCAGTACTTC
TRBJ2-7	.	TRBV5-6	TRBD1	CASSLEGQGTYEQYF	TGTGCCAGCAGCTTGGAGGGACAGGGAACCTACGAGCAGTACTTC
TRBJ2-2	.	TRBV6-5	.	CASSYPGTGELFF	TGTGCCAGCAGCTACCCGGGGACCGGGGAGCTGTTTTTT
TRBJ2-7	.	TRBV5-1	.	CASSLASGYEQYF	TGCGCCAGCAGCTTGGCCTCGGGCTACGAGCAGTACTTC
TRBJ2-1	few	TRBV30	.	CAWWSGAGAPGNEQFF	TGTGCCTGGTGGTCCGGTGCAGGGGCCCCTGGCAATGAGCAGTTCTTC
TRBJ2-1	few	TRBV7-9	TRBD1	CASSSGQGQSYNEQFF	TGTGCCAGCAGCTCCGGACAGGGCCAGTCCTACAATGAGCAGTTCTTC
TRBJ2-5	few	TRBV7-9	.	CASSSALPGQRLGETQYF	TGTGCCAGCAGCTCCGCTTTACCGGGACAACGATTAGGAGAGACCCAGTACTTC
TRBJ2-7	once	TRBV5-6	TRBD2	CASSTGLAGGRYEQYF	TGTGCCAGCAGTACCGGACTAGCGGGGGGACGATACGAGCAGTACTTC
TRBJ2-7	.	TRBV4-1	.	CASSQGGQGVYEQYF	TGCGCCAGCAGCCAAGGGGGGCAGGGCGTCTACGAGCAGTACTTC
TRBJ2-7	.	TRBV19	TRBD1	CASSWTGGDEQYF	TGTGCCAGTAGTTGGACAGGGGGAGATGAGCAGTACTTC
TRBJ1-2	.	TRBV9	TRBD1	CASSAGTGGSGYTF	TGTGCCAGCAGCGCCGGGACAGGGGGCAGTGGCTACACCTTC
TRBJ1-1	.	TRBV7-9	.	CASSPGGGIGTEAFF	TGTGCCAGCAGCCCGGGAGGGGGGATAGGCACTGAAGCTTTCTTT
TRBJ1-2	.	TRBV5-6	.	CASSYGFGSGYTF	TGTGCCAGCAGCTACGGGTTTGGCAGTGGCTACACCTTC
TRBJ2-7	.	TRBV7-9	TRBD2	CASSSGGAGVYYEQYF	TGTGCCAGCAGCTCCGGGGGGGCGGGGGTGTACTACGAGCAGTACTTC
TRBJ1-6	.	TRBV11-2	.	CASSPWGDSPLHF	TGTGCCAGCAGCCCCTGGGGGGATTCACCCCTCCACTTT
TRBJ1-2	few	TRBV30	TRBD1	CAWSATGGSYGYTF	TGTGCCTGGAGTGCCACAGGGGGCAGCTATGGCTACACCTTC
TRBJ1-1	.	TRBV7-9	.	CASSLPGRNTEAFF	TGTGCCAGCAGCTTACCAGGCCGGAACACTGAAGCTTTCTTT
TRBJ1-1	few	TRBV4-3	.	CASSQDRVRAFF	TGCGCCAGCAGCCAAGACAGGGTTAGGGCTTTCTTT
TRBJ2-5	few	TRBV7-9	.	CASSSGSEETQYF	TGTGCCAGCAGCTCAGGGTCCGAAGAGACCCAGTACTTC
TRBJ2-1	few	TRBV11-2	TRBD2	CASSYSGGAYNEQFF	TGTGCCAGCAGCTATAGCGGGGGGGCTTACAATGAGCAGTTCTTC
TRBJ2-7	medium-sized	TRBV7-9	.	CASSLEATSYEQYF	TGTGCCAGCAGCTTAGAAGCCACCTCCTACGAGCAGTACTTC
TRBJ2-1	.	TRBV7-9	.	CASSSPTVYNEQFF	TGTGCCAGCAGCTCCCCGACAGTCTACAATGAGCAGTTCTTC
TRBJ2-5	.	TRBV10-2	.	CASSANQETQYF	TGCGCCAGCAGTGCAAACCAAGAGACCCAGTACTTC
TRBJ1-2	.	TRBV4-3	.	CASSQDQAVGYGYTF	TGCGCCAGCAGCCAAGATCAGGCAGTCGGCTATGGCTACACCTTC
TRBJ2-2	.	TRBV7-8	.	CASSLAQRTANTGELFF	TGTGCCAGCAGCTTAGCGCAACGGACAGCGAACACCGGGGAGCTGTTTTTT
TRBJ2-1	few	TRBV25-1	TRBD1	CASSDDRVNEQFF	TGTGCCAGCAGTGATGACAGGGTTAATGAGCAGTTCTTC
TRBJ2-3	few	TRBV10-3	.	CAISDLADTQYF	TGTGCCATCAGTGACTTAGCAGATACGCAGTATTTT
TRBJ2-7	few	TRBV4-3	TRBD2	CASSQLAGGAYEQYF	TGCGCCAGCAGCCAATTAGCGGGGGGTGCCTACGAGCAGTACTTC
TRBJ2-7	few	TRBV5-5	TRBD2	CASGSSGTTPLYEQYF	TGTGCCAGCGGATCTTCCGGGACTACCCCCCTCTACGAGCAGTACTTC
TRBJ2-1	.	TRBV4-1	TRBD2	CASRRWLAGSDEQFF	TGCGCCAGCAGAAGGTGGCTAGCGGGGTCCGATGAGCAGTTCTTC
TRBJ2-1	medium-sized	TRBV4-3	.	CASSQDQGYNEQFF	TGCGCCAGCAGCCAAGATCAGGGGTACAATGAGCAGTTCTTC
TRBJ2-3	.	TRBV7-8	.	CASAMAGSYTDTQYF	TGTGCCAGCGCCATGGCGGGGTCGTACACAGATACGCAGTATTTT
TRBJ2-3	few	TRBV30	.	CAWSVVMAGTQYF	TGTGCCTGGAGTGTAGTGATGGCAGGGACGCAGTATTTT
TRBJ2-7	.	TRBV6-1	.	CASSEWGRGPYEQYF	TGTGCCAGCAGTGAATGGGGCAGGGGCCCCTACGAGCAGTACTTC
TRBJ1-1	.	TRBV4-3	.	CASSQALATEAFF	TGCGCCAGCAGCCAAGCTCTGGCAACTGAAGCTTTCTTT
TRBJ2-5	.	TRBV5-6	.	CASSWGLGTSETQYF	TGTGCCAGCAGCTGGGGACTTGGAACCTCAGAGACCCAGTACTTC
TRBJ2-7	.	TRBV7-9	TRBD1	CASSRQDRVYEQYF	TGTGCCAGCAGCCGCCAGGACAGGGTCTACGAGCAGTACTTC
TRBJ1-1	.	TRBV4-3	TRBD1	CASSPYAETGGAAEAFF	TGCGCCAGCAGCCCCTACGCGGAAACAGGGGGCGCAGCTGAAGCTTTCTTT
TRBJ2-7	.	TRBV27	TRBD2	CASSLGSGGAYYEQYF	TGTGCCAGCAGTTTAGGTAGCGGGGGTGCCTACTACGAGCAGTACTTC
TRBJ2-7	.	TRBV4-3	TRBD2	CASSQGSGGTYEQYF	TGCGCCAGCAGCCAAGGAAGCGGGGGGACTTACGAGCAGTACTTC
TRBJ2-7	few	TRBV4-3	.	CASSQGPGFEQYF	TGCGCCAGCAGCCAAGGTCCGGGGTTTGAGCAGTACTTC
TRBJ1-2	.	TRBV6-5	TRBD1	CASIPGGTGVDGYTF	TGTGCCAGCATCCCGGGAGGGACAGGGGTAGATGGCTACACCTTC
TRBJ2-5	.	TRBV5-5	TRBD1	CASSLEGQGTVTQYF	TGTGCCAGCAGCTTAGAGGGACAGGGGACGGTGACCCAGTACTTC
TRBJ2-1	once	TRBV30	.	CAWSAGTGNEQFF	TGTGCCTGGAGTGCCGGTACAGGGAATGAGCAGTTCTTC
TRBJ2-7	.	TRBV13	TRBD1	CASSARQGTYEQYF	TGTGCCAGCAGCGCCAGACAGGGGACCTACGAGCAGTACTTC